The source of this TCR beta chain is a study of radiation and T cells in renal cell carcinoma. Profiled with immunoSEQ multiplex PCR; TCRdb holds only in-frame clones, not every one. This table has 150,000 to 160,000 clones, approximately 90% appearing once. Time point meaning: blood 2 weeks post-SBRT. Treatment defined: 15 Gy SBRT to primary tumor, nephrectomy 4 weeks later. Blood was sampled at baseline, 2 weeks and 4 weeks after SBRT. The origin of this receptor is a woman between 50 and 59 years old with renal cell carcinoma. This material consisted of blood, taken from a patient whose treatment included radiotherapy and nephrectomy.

CDR3 residues: CASSDRTIRYEQYF. CDR3 coding DNA: TGTGCCAGCTCAGACCGAACTATAAGGTACGAGCAGTACTTC. The chain carries TRBV18 and TRBJ2-7; unclear D gene. The CDR3 runs to 14 residues. The V gene lost 5 bases and the J gene lost 4 bases, with 15 bases spanning the gap. Germline V CDR1 and CDR2: KGHSH, LQKENI.